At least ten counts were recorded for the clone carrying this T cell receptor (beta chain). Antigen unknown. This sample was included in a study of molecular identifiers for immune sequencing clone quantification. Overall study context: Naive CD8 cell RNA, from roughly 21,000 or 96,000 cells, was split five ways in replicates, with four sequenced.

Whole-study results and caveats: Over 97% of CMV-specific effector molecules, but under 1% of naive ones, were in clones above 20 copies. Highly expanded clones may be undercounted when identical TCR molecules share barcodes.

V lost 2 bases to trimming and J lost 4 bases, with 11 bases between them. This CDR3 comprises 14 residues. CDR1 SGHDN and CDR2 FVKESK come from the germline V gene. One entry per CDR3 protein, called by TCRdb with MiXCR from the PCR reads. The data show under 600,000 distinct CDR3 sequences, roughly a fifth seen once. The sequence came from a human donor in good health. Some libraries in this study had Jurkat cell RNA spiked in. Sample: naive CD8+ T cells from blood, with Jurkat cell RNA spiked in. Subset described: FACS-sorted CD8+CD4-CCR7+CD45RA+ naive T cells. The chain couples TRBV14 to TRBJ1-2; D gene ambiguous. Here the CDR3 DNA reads TGTGCCAGCAGCCAATGGACCGAAATCTATGGCTACACCTTC. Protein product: CASSQWTEIYGYTF.